This T cell receptor beta chain derives from a study of blood T cell repertoires in COVID-19. Clones were sequenced by immunoSEQ multiplex PCR, and TCRdb holds only the in-frame ones, with some missing. The profile shows about 200,000 clones, 75% to 90% of them singletons. The table lists this clone with a few counts. The J segment lost 3 bases and the V segment lost 2 bases, leaving 10 bases of the junction unmatched. The CDR3 consists of 17 residues. Germline assignment: CDR1 MNHNS and CDR2 SASEGT. The source material was peripheral blood. The chain links TRBV6-1 to TRBJ2-3; 8 bases map to TRBD2. The clonotype was recovered from a woman older than 75 with COVID-19, enrolled during active disease. CDR3 residues: CASSEMGSGVGTDTQYF. In nucleotides, the CDR3 is TGTGCCAGCAGTGAAATGGGTAGCGGGGTGGGTACAGATACGCAGTATTTT.